This T cell receptor (beta chain) was identified during a study of shared clonotypes between healthy human individuals. Comments on this clone: The antigen is not known.

Donors were Caucasian adults residing in Nashville, Tennessee, USA. Investigators divided CD4+ cells into CD45RA+ naive and CD45RA-negative memory subsets. Findings and limits, study-wide: When naive CD4 clonotypes were compared across several donors, around 5% were shared. Compared with clonotypes that all four donors shared, non-shared clonotypes had lower generation probabilities.

Sequencing was performed with immunoSEQ multiplex PCR; in TCRdb, only in-frame clones are kept and a portion is missing. The sample includes about a million clones, less than 85% of them seen just once. The receptor comes from a man younger than 30 in good health. The sequencing sample was made of memory CD4+ T cells sorted from blood. The subset was: CD45RA-negative fraction.

This CDR3 is CASSRGTTGLTYEQYF. In DNA, the CDR3 is TGTGCCAGCAGCCGGGGAACGACAGGGCTAACCTACGAGCAGTACTTC. The chain links TRBV5-8 to TRBJ2-7; 7 nucleotides agree with TRBD1. Germline trimming cut 4 bases from V and 2 bases from J; bases unmatched to any gene: 12. The CDR3 contains 16 residues. The V gene's germline CDR1 is SGHTS and CDR2 YDEGEE.